This TCR beta chain is from a study of blood T cell repertoires in COVID-19. In the study overall: Both acute and convalescent COVID-19 samples were obtained from the United States, Italy and Spain. Nucleic acid was either cDNA or gDNA, and it came from T cells, B-cell-depleted T cells, or PBMCs.

Clones were sequenced by immunoSEQ multiplex PCR, and TCRdb holds only the in-frame ones, with some missing. The sample lists roughly 68,000 clones, about 92% seen once, with under 0.65% in the top ten. Patients in Seattle were enrolled during active infection, then followed longitudinally. This CDR3 has 12 amino acids. From germline, CDR1 is SQVTM and CDR2 ANQGSEA. Trimming pared 0 bases from V and 7 bases from J, leaving 7 bases between. This TCR derives from a man aged 45-65 years with COVID-19, enrolled during active disease. V usage is TRBV29-1 and J usage is TRBJ1-3, with D unresolved. Sequencing was carried out using peripheral blood. The CDR3 here is CSVEDLGNTIYF. The CDR3 DNA sequence: TGCAGCGTTGAAGATCTCGGGAACACCATATATTTT.